This TCR beta chain was retrieved from a study of blood T cell repertoires in COVID-19. The overall study: In each case, the material was cDNA or gDNA derived from T cells, B-cell-depleted T cells, or PBMCs.

Participants' reported clinical history set cohort assignment. This clone is a singleton in its sample. The CDR3 totals 13 residues. Germline V gene lookup returns CDR1 KGHDR and CDR2 SFDVKD. Trimming shortened V by 1 base and J by 4 bases, and 5 bases separated the two germline ends. Repertoires were generated with immunoSEQ multiplex PCR, while TCRdb's copy carries only in-frame clones and drops some. The sample lists about 57,000 clones, roughly 80% occurring once. The TCR originated in a woman aged 40 to 49 with acute COVID-19. The sequencing sample was made of PBMCs or T cells enriched from blood (not recorded which). The rearrangement joins TRBV24-1 to TRBJ2-3; D not resolved. Written as DNA, the CDR3 is TGTGCCACCAGTGATTTCTCCTCAGATACGCAGTATTTT. The encoded protein is CATSDFSSDTQYF.